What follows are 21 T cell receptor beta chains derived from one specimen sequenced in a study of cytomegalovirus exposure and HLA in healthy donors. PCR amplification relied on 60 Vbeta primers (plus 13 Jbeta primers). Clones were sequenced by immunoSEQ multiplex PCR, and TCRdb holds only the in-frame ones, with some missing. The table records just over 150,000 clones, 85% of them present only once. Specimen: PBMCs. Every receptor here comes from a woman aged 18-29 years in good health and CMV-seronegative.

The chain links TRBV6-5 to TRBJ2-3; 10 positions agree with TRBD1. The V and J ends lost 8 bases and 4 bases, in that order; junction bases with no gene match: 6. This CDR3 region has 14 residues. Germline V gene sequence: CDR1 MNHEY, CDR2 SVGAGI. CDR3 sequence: CASAWGTGADTQYF. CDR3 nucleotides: TGTGCCAGCGCATGGGGGACAGGGGCAGATACGCAGTATTTT.

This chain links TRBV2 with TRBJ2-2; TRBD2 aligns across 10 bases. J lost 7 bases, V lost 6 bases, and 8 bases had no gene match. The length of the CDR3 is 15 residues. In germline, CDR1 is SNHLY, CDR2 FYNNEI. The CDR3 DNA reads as TGTGCCAGCAGCCGGGAAGCGGGAGGGGTCGGGGAGCTGTTTTTT. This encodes CASSREAGGVGELFF.

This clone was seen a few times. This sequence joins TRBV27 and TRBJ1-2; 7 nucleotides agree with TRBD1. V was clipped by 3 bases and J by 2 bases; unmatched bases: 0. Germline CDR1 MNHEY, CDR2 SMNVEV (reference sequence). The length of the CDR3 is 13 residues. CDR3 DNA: TGTGCCAGCAGTTTGGGACAGAACTATGGCTACACCTTC. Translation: CASSLGQNYGYTF.

CDR3 DNA: TGTGCCAGCAGTTTAATGGATGGGGCTGAAAAACTGTTTTTT. Its protein is CASSLMDGAEKLFF. The chain uses TRBV28 and TRBJ1-4; weak D call: TRBD1 (5 bases). Germline V CDR1 and CDR2: MDHEN, SYDVKM. The CDR3 consists of 14 residues. The V end lost 2 bases, the J end lost 7 bases, and 11 bases lay between the germline ends. Drawing the rest from reference TRBV28 and TRBJ1-4, the complete variable domain is DVKVTQSSRYLVKRTGEKVFLECVQDMDHENMFWYRQDPGLGLRLIYFSYDVKMKEKGDIPEGYSVSREKKERFSLILESASTNQTSMYLCASSLMDGAEKLFFGSGTQLSVL.

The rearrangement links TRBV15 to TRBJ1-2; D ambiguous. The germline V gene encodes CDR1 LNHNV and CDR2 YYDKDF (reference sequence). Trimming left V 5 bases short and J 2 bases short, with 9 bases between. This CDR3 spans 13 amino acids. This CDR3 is CATSRGLNYGYTF. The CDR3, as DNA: TGTGCCACCAGCCGCGGGCTGAACTATGGCTACACCTTC.

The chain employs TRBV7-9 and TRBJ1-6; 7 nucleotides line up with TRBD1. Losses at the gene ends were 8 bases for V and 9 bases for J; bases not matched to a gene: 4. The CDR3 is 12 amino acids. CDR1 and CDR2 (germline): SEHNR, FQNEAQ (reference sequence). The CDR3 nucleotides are TGTGCCAGCCGGGACAGCGGTTCACCCCTCCACTTT. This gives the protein CASRDSGSPLHF.

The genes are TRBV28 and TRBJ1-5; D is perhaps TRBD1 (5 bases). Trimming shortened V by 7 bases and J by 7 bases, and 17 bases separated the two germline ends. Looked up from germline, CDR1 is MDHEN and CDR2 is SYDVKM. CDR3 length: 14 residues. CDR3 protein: CASTRAGQGQPQHF. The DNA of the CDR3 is TGTGCCAGCACGCGTGCAGGGCAGGGACAGCCCCAGCATTTT.

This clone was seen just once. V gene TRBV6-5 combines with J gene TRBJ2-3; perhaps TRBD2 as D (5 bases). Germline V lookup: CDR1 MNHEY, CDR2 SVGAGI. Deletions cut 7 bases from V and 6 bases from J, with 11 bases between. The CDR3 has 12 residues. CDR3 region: CASTERVDTQYF. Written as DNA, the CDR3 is TGTGCCAGCACCGAGAGGGTGGATACGCAGTATTTT.

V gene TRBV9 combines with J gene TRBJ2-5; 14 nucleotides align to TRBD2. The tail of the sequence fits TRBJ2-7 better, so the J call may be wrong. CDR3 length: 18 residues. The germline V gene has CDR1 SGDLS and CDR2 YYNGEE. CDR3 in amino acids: CASSVETSGRARSYEQYF. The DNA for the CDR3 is TGTGCCAGCAGCGTCGAGACTAGCGGGAGGGCCCGGTCCTACGAGCAGTACTTC.

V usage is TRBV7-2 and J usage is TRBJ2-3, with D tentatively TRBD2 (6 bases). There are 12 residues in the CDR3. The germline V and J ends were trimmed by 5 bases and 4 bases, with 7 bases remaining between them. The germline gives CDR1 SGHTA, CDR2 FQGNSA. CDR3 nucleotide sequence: TGTGCCAGCAGCCGGAGGGCAGATACGCAGTATTTT. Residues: CASSRRADTQYF.

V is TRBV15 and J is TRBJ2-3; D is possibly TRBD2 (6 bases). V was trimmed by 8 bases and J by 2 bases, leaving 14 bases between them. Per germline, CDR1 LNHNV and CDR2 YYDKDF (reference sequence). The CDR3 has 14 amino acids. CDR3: CATDPGLYTDTQYF. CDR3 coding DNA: TGTGCCACCGACCCGGGACTCTACACAGATACGCAGTATTTT.

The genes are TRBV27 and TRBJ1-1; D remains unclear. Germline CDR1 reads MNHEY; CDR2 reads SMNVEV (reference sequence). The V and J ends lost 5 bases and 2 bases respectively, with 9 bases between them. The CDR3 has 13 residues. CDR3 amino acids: CASSLSYNTEAFF. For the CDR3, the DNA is TGTGCCAGCAGTCTAAGTTATAACACTGAAGCTTTCTTT.

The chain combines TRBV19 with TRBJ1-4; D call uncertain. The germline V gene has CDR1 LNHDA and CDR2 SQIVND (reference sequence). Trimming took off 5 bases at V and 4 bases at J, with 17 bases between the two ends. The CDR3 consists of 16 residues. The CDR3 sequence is CASSAIFIGGNEKLFF. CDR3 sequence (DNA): TGTGCCAGTAGTGCCATCTTTATAGGCGGTAATGAAAAACTGTTTTTT.

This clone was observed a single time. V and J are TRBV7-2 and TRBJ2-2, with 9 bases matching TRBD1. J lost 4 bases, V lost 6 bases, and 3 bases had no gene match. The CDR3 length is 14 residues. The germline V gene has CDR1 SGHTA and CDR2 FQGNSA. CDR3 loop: CASRPGQGTGELFF. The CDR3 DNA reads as TGTGCCAGCAGACCGGGACAGGGCACCGGGGAGCTGTTTTTT.

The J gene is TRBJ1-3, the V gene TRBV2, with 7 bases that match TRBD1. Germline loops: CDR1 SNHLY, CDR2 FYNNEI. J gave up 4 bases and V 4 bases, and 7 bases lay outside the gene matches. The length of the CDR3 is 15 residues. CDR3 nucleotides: TGTGCCAGCAGTGGTCCAGGGGGAGTAGGAAACACCATATATTTT. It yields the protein CASSGPGGVGNTIYF.

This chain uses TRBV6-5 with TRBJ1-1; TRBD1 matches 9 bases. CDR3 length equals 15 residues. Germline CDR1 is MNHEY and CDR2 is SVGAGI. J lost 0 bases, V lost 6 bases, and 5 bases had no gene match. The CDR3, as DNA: TGTGCCAGCAGGTTGGGACAGGGAATGAACACTGAAGCTTTCTTT. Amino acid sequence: CASRLGQGMNTEAFF.

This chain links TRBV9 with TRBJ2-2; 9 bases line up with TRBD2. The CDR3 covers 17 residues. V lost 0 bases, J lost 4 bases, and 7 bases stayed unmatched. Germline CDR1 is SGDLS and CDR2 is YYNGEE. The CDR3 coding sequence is TGTGCCAGCAGCGTAGACGCGGGAGGGCCGGGCACCGGGGAGCTGTTTTTT. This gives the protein CASSVDAGGPGTGELFF.

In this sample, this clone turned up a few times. The CDR3 reads CASSIDGTGVYSNQPQHF. For the CDR3, the DNA is TGTGCCAGTAGTATAGACGGGACAGGGGTTTATAGCAATCAGCCCCAGCATTTT. The V and J genes are TRBV19 and TRBJ1-5, with 10 nucleotides matching TRBD1. The V segment lost 0 bases and the J segment 0 bases; nucleotides outside the gene matches: 5. The length of the CDR3 is 18 residues. Germline-derived CDR1 and CDR2 are LNHDA and SQIVND (reference sequence).

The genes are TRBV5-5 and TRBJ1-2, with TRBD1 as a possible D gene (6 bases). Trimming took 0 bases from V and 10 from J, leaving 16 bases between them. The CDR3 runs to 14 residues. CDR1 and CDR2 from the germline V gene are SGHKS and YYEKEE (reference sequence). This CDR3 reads CASSLGQGRFVYTF. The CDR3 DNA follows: TGTGCCAGCAGCTTGGGGCAGGGGCGATTTGTCTACACCTTC.

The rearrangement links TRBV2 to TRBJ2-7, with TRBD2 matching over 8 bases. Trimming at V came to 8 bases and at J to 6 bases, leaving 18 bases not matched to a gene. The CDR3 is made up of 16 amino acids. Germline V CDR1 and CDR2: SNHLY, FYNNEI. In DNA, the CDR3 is TGTGCCAGCGGGGTACTGGCGAGCGGACTAGCCAGCGAGCAGTACTTC. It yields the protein CASGVLASGLASEQYF.

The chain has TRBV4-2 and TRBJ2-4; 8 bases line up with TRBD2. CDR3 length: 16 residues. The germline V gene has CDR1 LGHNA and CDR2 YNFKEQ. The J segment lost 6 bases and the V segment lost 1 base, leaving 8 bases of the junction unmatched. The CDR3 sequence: CASSQAVSGGGNIQYF. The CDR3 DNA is TGTGCCAGCAGCCAAGCTGTTTCGGGGGGGGGAAACATTCAGTACTTC.